This TCR beta chain was sequenced during a study of shared clonotypes between healthy human individuals. Study observations and caveats: Sequencing depth was expected to influence donor clonotype sharing.

Concerning this clone itself: Its matching antigen is unknown.

Once extracted for a subset, genomic DNA was divided evenly among several immunoSEQ plates. The repertoire was sequenced with immunoSEQ multiplex PCR; TCRdb's copy has only in-frame clones and lacks some. In the table there are 450,000 to 600,000 clones, around three quarters of which are singletons. Unmatched junction bases numbered 3, after V lost 0 bases and J lost 3 bases. The CDR3 consists of 14 residues. CDR1 and CDR2 (germline): SGHRS, YFSETQ. Sequencing used PBMCs. This receptor was obtained from a woman aged 35 to 49 in good health. Some clones in this sample may be carry-over from other donors' samples. The chain links TRBV5-1 to TRBJ2-7; 7 bases fit TRBD2. CDR3 sequence: CASSLDGGDYEQYF. In nucleotides, the CDR3 is TGCGCCAGCAGCTTGGATGGGGGGGACTACGAGCAGTACTTC.